This TCR beta chain was found in a study of Ad26.COV2.S vaccination and SARS-CoV-2 variants (dated by TCRdb to about 2021). Regarding the complete study: Vaccine-arm donors came from COV1001, a multicentre, randomized, double-blind, placebo-controlled phase I-IIa trial of Ad26.COV2.S in healthy adults. Ad26.COV2.S was administered intramuscularly at 5 x 10^10 or 1 x 10^11 viral particles, either as a single shot or as two shots given 56 days apart. TCRbeta repertoire sequencing was used to assess the specificity and breadth of SARS-CoV-2-reactive T cell receptors after Ad26.COV2.S vaccination. The TCR-sequenced set comprised around 30 samples: roughly 19 Ad26.COV2.S vaccine recipients, 5 placebo recipients and 8 SARS-CoV-2 convalescent individuals. Trial participants were randomized into five groups of five, in which low-dose or high-dose Ad26.COV2.S was given once or twice, or placebo was given on both occasions. Throughout the experiments and outcome assessment, investigators stayed blinded to trial group allocation.

The treatment or condition label, read with the paper, signifies: roughly 20 received Ad26.COV2.S at low or high dose, single or two shots; about 5 received placebo; per-sample allocation not given. For vaccine and placebo recipients, the sequenced repertoires came from samples collected on day 63 after the first injection. In Cohort 1b, fewer than 30 adults aged 18-55 years were enrolled at a single site in Boston, USA, between 29 July and 7 August 2020. Ad26.COV2.S was a replication-incompetent adenovirus type 26 vector expressing a prefusion-stabilized SARS-CoV-2 spike protein from the original Wuhan strain. The immunoSEQ Assay was the method used to sequence TCRbeta CDR3 regions. After extraction, genomic DNA underwent amplification by bias-controlled multiplex PCR, followed by high-throughput sequencing. Concerning the study's data processing: To quantify the absolute abundance of every unique TCRbeta CDR3 region, sequences were collapsed and filtered. Usable DNA was measured by amplifying reference genes present in all nucleated cells, and TCRbeta template counts were normalized to that usable DNA to estimate T cell fraction. Repertoire TCRs were annotated as SARS-CoV-2-specific by exact matching of V gene, CDR3 amino acid sequence and J gene to a known reactive TCR set. The reference SARS-CoV-2 TCR set came from MIRA and was filtered for enrichment in COVID-19-positive ImmuneCODE repertoires, removing public or cross-reactive TCRs. Based on the MIRA antigens, annotated TCRs were further analysed at the level of specific ORF or position within ORF. Depth was the summed frequency of annotated unique rearrangements, while breadth was defined as annotated unique rearrangements over total unique productive rearrangements. Two-sided Wilcoxon rank-sum tests were used to compare TCR breadth between groups. Here the immuneACCESS table is served through TCRdb, limited to in-frame sequences with V and J called. Missing clones are a known gap in these copies; in checked studies unresolved V genes cover under half, and the rest lacks a known reason. V, J and clone size are those of that table, while D and trimming were read from the DNA. Recorded for this sample are 350,000 to 450,000 clones; around 93% of them occurred a single time. The biggest ten clones account for around 1.7% of the sample.

What the work shows at the level of the full study, not this receptor alone: Substantial breadth of spike-specific CD8+ and CD4+ T cell responses was reported after vaccination. Vaccine and placebo recipients had similar non-spike TCR breadth, a finding consistent with the vaccine containing only spike. Higher spike-specific TCR breadth was observed in Ad26.COV2.S recipients than in placebo recipients (P = 0.0014). According to the authors, total T cell responses may have been underestimated by the TCR breadth and depth analyses. The study was not powered to compare responses between vaccine doses or regimens.

A note on this clone: Its antigen specificity is not known. No quality values exist for individual bases; no much larger clone is one base distant.

V and J are trimmed by 6 bases and 0 bases, and the gene matches miss 11 bases of the junction. The CDR3 sequence holds 16 residues, the cysteine and phenylalanine included. Only the CDR3 DNA is retained, 48 bases long and in frame from the first base. Taken from the germline V gene, the CDR1 and CDR2 loops are SGHRS and YFSETQ. The receptor's source is a person aged 18-65 years who received the Ad26.COV2.S COVID-19 vaccine or a placebo. The chain is encoded by TRBV5-1 joined to TRBJ2-7; 8 bases in between match TRBD2. Sequencing was performed on peripheral blood, taken in a trial of Ad26.COV2.S vaccine versus placebo. The CDR3 in this case is CASTPLRGGNSYEQYF. The nucleotides are TGCGCCAGCACCCCTCTTCGCGGGGGGAACTCCTACGAGCAGTACTTC.